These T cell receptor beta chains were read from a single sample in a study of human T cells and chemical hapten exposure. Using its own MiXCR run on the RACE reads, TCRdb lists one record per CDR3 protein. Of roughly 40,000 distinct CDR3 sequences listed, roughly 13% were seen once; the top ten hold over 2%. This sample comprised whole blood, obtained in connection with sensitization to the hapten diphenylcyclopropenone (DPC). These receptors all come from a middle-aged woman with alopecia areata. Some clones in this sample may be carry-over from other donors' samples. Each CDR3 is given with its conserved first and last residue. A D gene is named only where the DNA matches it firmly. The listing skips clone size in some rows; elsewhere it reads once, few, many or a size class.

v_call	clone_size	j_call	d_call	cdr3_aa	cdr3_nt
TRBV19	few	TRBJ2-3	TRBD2	CASSLFGLAGPARTDTQYF	TGTGCCAGTAGCCTCTTTGGACTAGCGGGCCCTGCCCGCACAGATACGCAGTATTTT
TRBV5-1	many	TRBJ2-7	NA	CASSTTIRGDSSYEQYF	TGCGCCAGCAGCACCACGATCCGAGGCGATAGCTCCTACGAGCAGTACTTC
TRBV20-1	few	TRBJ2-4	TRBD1	CSARTQGVAKNIQYF	TGCAGTGCTAGAACCCAGGGGGTAGCCAAAAACATTCAGTACTTC
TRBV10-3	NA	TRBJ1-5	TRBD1	CAISERDRDLSNQPQHF	TGTGCCATCAGTGAGAGAGACAGGGACTTAAGCAATCAGCCCCAGCATTTT
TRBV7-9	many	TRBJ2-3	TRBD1	CASSLGGQGRTDTQYF	TGTGCCAGCAGCTTGGGAGGACAGGGCCGCACAGATACGCAGTATTTT
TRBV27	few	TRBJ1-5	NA	CASSALNQPQHF	TGTGCCAGCAGTGCCCTCAATCAGCCCCAGCATTTT
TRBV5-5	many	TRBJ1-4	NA	CASSLPTGPEKLFF	TGTGCCAGCAGTCTACCGACAGGTCCCGAAAAACTGTTTTTT
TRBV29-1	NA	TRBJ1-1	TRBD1	CSVERTGSQAFF	TGCAGCGTTGAACGGACAGGCTCACAAGCTTTCTTT
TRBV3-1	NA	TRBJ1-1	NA	CASSRGGRLNTEAFF	TGTGCCAGCAGCCGGGGGGGACGGTTGAACACTGAAGCTTTCTTT
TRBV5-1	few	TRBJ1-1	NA	CASSTDRLNTEAFF	TGCGCCAGCAGCACGGACAGACTGAACACTGAAGCTTTCTTT
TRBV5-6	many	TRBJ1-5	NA	CASSPGVNQPQHF	TGTGCCAGCAGCCCGGGGGTGAATCAGCCCCAGCATTTT
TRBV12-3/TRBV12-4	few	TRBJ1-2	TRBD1	CASTPGQVYGYTF	TGTGCCAGCACACCGGGACAGGTCTATGGCTACACCTTC
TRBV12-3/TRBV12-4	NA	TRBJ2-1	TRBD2	CASRRGTSGRTDEQFF	TGTGCCAGCAGGCGCGGGACTAGCGGACGGACGGATGAGCAGTTCTTC
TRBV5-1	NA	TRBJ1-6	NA	CASSLRGNSPLHF	TGCGCCAGCAGCTTGAGAGGGAATTCACCCCTCCACTTT
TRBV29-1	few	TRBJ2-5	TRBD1	CSVVRGQDQETQYF	TGCAGCGTTGTAAGGGGGCAGGACCAAGAGACCCAGTACTTC
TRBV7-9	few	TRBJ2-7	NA	CASSLSINYEQYF	TGTGCCAGCAGCTTAAGCATTAACTACGAGCAGTACTTC
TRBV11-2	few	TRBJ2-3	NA	CASSLETDTQYF	TGTGCCAGCAGCTTAGAGACAGATACGCAGTATTTT
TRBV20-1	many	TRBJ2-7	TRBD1	CSARDGDRGGYEQYF	TGCAGTGCTAGAGATGGGGACAGGGGGGGCTACGAGCAGTACTTC
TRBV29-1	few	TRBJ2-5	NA	CSVELSIQGGETQYF	TGCAGCGTTGAATTATCCATACAGGGCGGGGAGACCCAGTACTTC
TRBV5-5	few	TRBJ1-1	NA	CASSFTEAFF	TGTGCCAGCAGCTTTACTGAAGCTTTCTTT
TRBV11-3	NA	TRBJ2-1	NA	CASSPDPGSHYEQFF	TGTGCCAGCAGCCCAGACCCCGGCAGCCACTATGAGCAGTTCTTC
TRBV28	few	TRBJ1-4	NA	CATSTPQGEKLFF	TGTGCCACCTCGACCCCACAGGGTGAAAAACTGTTTTTT
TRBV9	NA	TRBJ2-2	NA	CASSVGTGGELFF	TGTGCCAGCAGCGTAGGAACCGGCGGGGAGCTGTTTTTT